These T cell receptor beta chains were read from a single sample in a study of cytomegalovirus exposure and HLA in healthy donors. TCRdb's copy holds only in-frame clones and misses some; the assay was immunoSEQ multiplex PCR. Of tens of thousands of clones detected, less than 95% appear once; the ten largest clones hold approximately 3.3%. The source material was PBMCs. These receptors all stem from a woman aged 18-35 years in good health and CMV-seropositive. CDR3s include the opening cysteine and the closing phenylalanine or tryptophan. Fields, in order: V gene, J gene, clone size, D gene, CDR3 protein, CDR3 DNA. D genes are given only for firm matches. Size values are once, few and many counts, or a class for expanded clones, and some rows have none.

TRBV19,TRBJ1-4,.,TRBD1,CASTTGGASEKLFF,TGTGCCAGTACCACAGGGGGCGCATCTGAAAAACTGTTTTTT
TRBV5-1,TRBJ2-3,.,TRBD2,CASSGGLAGDTDTQYF,TGCGCCAGCAGCGGGGGACTAGCGGGGGACACAGATACGCAGTATTTT
TRBV9,TRBJ2-4,.,.,CASSVATSLDIQYF,TGTGCCAGCAGCGTAGCGACCTCACTAGACATTCAGTACTTC
TRBV29-1,TRBJ2-3,.,TRBD2,CSGQTGGADTQYF,TGCAGCGGACAAACGGGAGGGGCAGATACGCAGTATTTT
TRBV5-4,TRBJ1-2,.,.,CASSLWQSYGYTF,TGTGCCAGCAGCTTGTGGCAGTCCTATGGCTACACCTTC
TRBV7-9,TRBJ1-4,once,.,CASRDPGVEEKLFF,TGTGCCAGCAGAGACCCGGGGGTAGAGGAAAAACTGTTTTTT
TRBV19,TRBJ1-2,.,TRBD1,CASSIGPGGSYGYTF,TGTGCCAGTAGTATCGGACCAGGGGGTTCCTATGGCTACACCTTC
TRBV13,TRBJ1-1,.,.,CASSPRAGNTEAFF,TGTGCCAGCAGCCCGAGGGCGGGGAACACTGAAGCTTTCTTT
TRBV4-3,TRBJ2-7,.,.,CASSPYTGYEQYF,TGCGCCAGCAGCCCTTATACAGGGTACGAGCAGTACTTC
TRBV10-3,TRBJ1-5,.,TRBD1,CAISESGTGGLQPQHF,TGTGCCATCAGTGAGTCTGGGACAGGGGGCCTTCAGCCCCAGCATTTT
TRBV25-1,TRBJ2-3,.,.,CASSDRDTQYF,TGTGCCAGCAGTGATCGGGATACGCAGTATTTT
TRBV27,TRBJ2-3,.,TRBD1,CASSLSGQGVSADTQYF,TGTGCCAGCAGTTTATCCGGACAGGGAGTTTCGGCAGATACGCAGTATTTT
TRBV6-6,TRBJ1-1,.,.,CASSNPPSGVDTEAFF,TGTGCCAGCAGTAATCCCCCATCGGGGGTAGACACTGAAGCTTTCTTT
TRBV28,TRBJ2-7,.,TRBD2,CASGYSGFYEQYF,TGTGCCAGCGGATATAGCGGGTTCTACGAGCAGTACTTC
TRBV7-9,TRBJ2-5,.,.,CASSLNRGTQYF,TGTGCCAGCAGCTTGAATAGAGGGACCCAGTACTTC
TRBV10-3,TRBJ1-2,.,TRBD1,CAISDKWTGSDGYTF,TGTGCCATCAGTGATAAATGGACAGGGTCGGATGGCTACACCTTC
TRBV7-2,TRBJ1-2,.,TRBD1,CASNPGQDYGYTF,TGTGCCAGCAACCCCGGACAGGACTATGGCTACACCTTC
TRBV19,TRBJ2-7,.,.,CASSIGTRTSEQYF,TGTGCCAGTAGTATCGGGACAAGGACTAGCGAGCAGTACTTC
TRBV9,TRBJ2-5,.,TRBD1,CASSTGQGVLSGETQYF,TGTGCCAGCAGCACAGGACAGGGGGTACTGTCAGGAGAGACCCAGTACTTC
TRBV7-9,TRBJ2-7,.,.,CASSLAGLYEQYF,TGTGCCAGCAGCTTAGCGGGACTCTACGAGCAGTACTTC
TRBV5-1,TRBJ1-1,.,TRBD1,CASSLALRDRGAEAFF,TGCGCCAGCAGCTTGGCCCTCCGGGACAGGGGGGCTGAAGCTTTCTTT
TRBV11-2,TRBJ1-1,once,.,CASSIGGNTEAFF,TGTGCCAGCAGCATCGGGGGGAACACTGAAGCTTTCTTT
TRBV4-1,TRBJ2-3,.,TRBD2,CASARASGSTLADTQYF,TGCGCCAGCGCCAGGGCTAGCGGGAGCACCTTGGCAGATACGCAGTATTTT
TRBV15,TRBJ1-6,.,TRBD1,CATSRDRFKGVTGPNSPLHF,TGTGCCACCAGCAGAGATAGATTTAAGGGCGTGACAGGGCCTAATTCACCCCTCCACTTT
TRBV4-3,TRBJ2-1,.,.,CASSQEGPTSSYNEQFF,TGCGCCAGCAGCCAAGAGGGTCCGACTAGCTCCTACAATGAGCAGTTCTTC
TRBV7-9,TRBJ1-2,.,.,CASSSRVSDYGYTF,TGTGCCAGCAGCTCCCGGGTGTCCGACTATGGCTACACCTTC
TRBV28,TRBJ2-5,once,.,CASRPDSQETQYF,TGTGCCAGCAGACCGGACTCCCAAGAGACCCAGTACTTC
TRBV5-5,TRBJ1-1,.,.,CASSKRQDLGTEAFF,TGTGCCAGCAGCAAAAGACAGGACTTAGGCACTGAAGCTTTCTTT
TRBV28,TRBJ1-5,.,TRBD1,CASSDRGSNQPQHF,TGTGCCAGCAGCGACAGGGGTAGCAATCAGCCCCAGCATTTT
TRBV4-1,TRBJ2-7,.,TRBD2,CASSSGTSGDYEQYF,TGCGCCAGCAGCTCCGGGACTAGCGGTGACTACGAGCAGTACTTC
TRBV11-3,TRBJ2-4,.,.,CASSPGLEEGKNIQYF,TGTGCCAGCAGCCCTGGACTGGAGGAGGGCAAAAACATTCAGTACTTC
TRBV28,TRBJ1-1,.,.,CASSLFRQGWENTEAFF,TGTGCCAGCAGTTTATTCCGTCAGGGGTGGGAGAACACTGAAGCTTTCTTT
TRBV19,TRBJ1-1,.,TRBD1,CASKSGTGDHPDTEAFF,TGTGCCAGTAAATCCGGGACAGGGGACCATCCCGACACTGAAGCTTTCTTT
TRBV6-7,TRBJ1-5,.,TRBD1,CASRLTGDHNQPQHF,TGTGCCAGCAGACTAACAGGGGACCACAATCAGCCCCAGCATTTT
TRBV14,TRBJ1-2,.,.,CASSPGTMSNYGYTF,TGTGCCAGCAGCCCAGGGACAATGTCTAACTATGGCTACACCTTC
TRBV6-4,TRBJ2-1,.,TRBD2,CASSDSIGGAYNEQFF,TGTGCCAGCAGTGACTCGATCGGGGGGGCCTACAATGAGCAGTTCTTC
TRBV27,TRBJ2-1,.,TRBD1,CASSWGQGVREQFF,TGTGCCAGCAGTTGGGGACAGGGGGTAAGAGAGCAGTTCTTC
TRBV9,TRBJ2-7,.,.,CASSVAPGDSYEQYF,TGTGCCAGCAGCGTAGCTCCAGGGGACTCCTACGAGCAGTACTTC
TRBV29-1,TRBJ2-5,.,TRBD2,CSALAGGETQYF,TGCAGCGCTCTAGCGGGGGGGGAGACCCAGTACTTC
TRBV7-8,TRBJ1-5,.,TRBD1,CASSRGQGARRNQPQHF,TGTGCCAGCAGCCGTGGACAGGGCGCTCGACGCAATCAGCCCCAGCATTTT
TRBV7-2,TRBJ1-2,.,TRBD1,CASSLGTEYYGYTF,TGTGCCAGCAGCCTCGGGACAGAGTACTATGGCTACACCTTC
TRBV28,TRBJ1-3,.,.,CASSSGGSGNTIYF,TGTGCCAGCAGCTCCGGGGGCTCTGGAAACACCATATATTTT
TRBV30,TRBJ2-7,once,.,CAWSVTRGFEQYF,TGTGCCTGGAGTGTCACCAGGGGATTCGAGCAGTACTTC
TRBV5-4,TRBJ2-1,.,TRBD2,CASSPWTSGASYNEQFF,TGTGCCAGCAGCCCATGGACTAGCGGGGCCTCCTACAATGAGCAGTTCTTC
TRBV7-9,TRBJ1-5,once,TRBD1,CASSPQTGDQPQHF,TGTGCCAGCAGCCCCCAAACAGGGGATCAGCCCCAGCATTTT
TRBV5-8,TRBJ2-3,.,.,CASSLVYAGEDTQYF,TGTGCCAGCAGCTTGGTGTACGCAGGGGAAGATACGCAGTATTTT
TRBV2,TRBJ1-1,.,TRBD1,CASRGQSATEAFF,TGTGCCAGCAGGGGACAGTCGGCCACTGAAGCTTTCTTT
TRBV9,TRBJ2-2,.,.,CASSIRGTGELFF,TGTGCCAGCAGCATCAGGGGTACCGGGGAGCTGTTTTTT